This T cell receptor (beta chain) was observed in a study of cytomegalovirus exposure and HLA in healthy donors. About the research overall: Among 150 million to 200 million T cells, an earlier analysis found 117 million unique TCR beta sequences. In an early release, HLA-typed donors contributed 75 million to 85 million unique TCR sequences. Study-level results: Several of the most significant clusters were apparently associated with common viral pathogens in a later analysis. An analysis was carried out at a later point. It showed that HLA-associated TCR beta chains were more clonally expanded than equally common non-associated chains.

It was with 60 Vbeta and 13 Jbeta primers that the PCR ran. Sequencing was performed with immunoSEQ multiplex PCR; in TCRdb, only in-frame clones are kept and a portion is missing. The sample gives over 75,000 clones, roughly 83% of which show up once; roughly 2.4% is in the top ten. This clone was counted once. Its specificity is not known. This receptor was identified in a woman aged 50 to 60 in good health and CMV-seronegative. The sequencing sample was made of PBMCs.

CDR3: CASSIRLSRLSRDEQYF. For the CDR3, the DNA is TGTGCCAGCAGTATTAGACTATCCCGACTCTCTCGGGACGAGCAGTACTTC. The chain uses TRBV28 and TRBJ2-7; weak D call: TRBD2 (5 bases). With 5 bases removed from V and 5 bases from J, the gap between germline ends came to 25 bases. CDR1 is MDHEN, CDR2 SYDVKM, per germline. This CDR3 is 17 amino acids long.